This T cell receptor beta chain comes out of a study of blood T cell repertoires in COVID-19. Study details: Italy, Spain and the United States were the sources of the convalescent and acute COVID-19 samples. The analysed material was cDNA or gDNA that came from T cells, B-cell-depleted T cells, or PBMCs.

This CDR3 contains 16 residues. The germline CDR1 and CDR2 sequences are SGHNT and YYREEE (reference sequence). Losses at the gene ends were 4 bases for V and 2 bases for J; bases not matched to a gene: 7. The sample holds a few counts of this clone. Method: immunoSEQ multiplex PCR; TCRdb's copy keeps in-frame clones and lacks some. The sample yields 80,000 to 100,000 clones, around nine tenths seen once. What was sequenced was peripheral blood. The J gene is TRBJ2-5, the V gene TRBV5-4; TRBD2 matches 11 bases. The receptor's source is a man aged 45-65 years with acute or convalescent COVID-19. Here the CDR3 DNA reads TGTGCCAGCAGCCCATTATTAGCGGGAGGGCAAGAGACCCAGTACTTC. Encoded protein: CASSPLLAGGQETQYF.